This T cell receptor beta chain emerged from a study of blood T cell repertoires in COVID-19. In the study overall: Whether acute or convalescent, the COVID-19 samples came from the United States, Italy and Spain. Nucleic acid was either cDNA or gDNA, and it came from T cells, B-cell-depleted T cells, or PBMCs.

Under the authors' procedure: Reference gene primer amplification gave estimated nucleated cell counts. Measured with immunoSEQ multiplex PCR; TCRdb has only the in-frame clones, and not every one. V, J and clone size reflect that table, while D and trimming were determined from the DNA. Among about 490,000 clones listed, 70% to 90% were seen once. The V end lost 5 bases, the J end lost 3 bases, and 16 bases lay between the germline ends. Germline-derived CDR1 and CDR2 are MNHEY and SVGEGT. The CDR3 length is 15 residues. The sequencing sample was made of peripheral blood. This receptor was obtained from a human donor in a cohort sampled during active COVID-19. This sequence joins TRBV6-2 or TRBV6-3 and TRBJ1-2; TRBD1 might be the D (5 bases). The CDR3 region is CASSTTTQVHYGYTF. The CDR3 region has the DNA TGTGCCAGCAGTACAACTACACAGGTGCACTATGGCTACACCTTC.